What follows describes a single T cell receptor beta chain. Antigen specificity is unknown. Libraries were prepared by immunoSEQ multiplex PCR; TCRdb keeps only in-frame clonotypes and omits some of them. Of a few hundred thousand clones detected, around 97% appear once; the ten largest clones hold approximately 0.057%. This sample stems from a study of shared clonotypes between healthy human individuals. Whole-study context: Donors consisted of two women and three men between 18 and 49.

The CDR3 contains 14 residues. Germline CDR1 is SGHRS and CDR2 is YFSETQ. With 1 base clipped from V and 4 bases from J, the junction kept 3 bases outside the gene matches. Study-level findings and limits: An expected dependence of interdonor clonotype sharing on sequencing depth was noted. Non-shared clonotypes displayed generation probabilities falling below those of clonotypes present in all four donors.

This receptor was taken from a young woman in good health. The chain has TRBV5-1 and TRBJ2-5; 8 bases fit TRBD1. Sequences were obtained from naive CD4+ T cells sorted from blood. Sample subset: CD45RA+ positively selected. CDR3 nucleotide sequence: TGCGCCAGCAGCTTGCCAGGGGGCGGAGAGACCCAGTACTTC. Amino acid sequence: CASSLPGGGETQYF.